One sample yielded the 31 T cell receptor beta chains listed below, sequenced in a study of CD8 T cells in Susac syndrome. The RNA, roughly 0.45 to 1 ug, was put through reverse transcription using random hexamers. TCRdb re-analysed the immunoSEQ multiplex PCR reads in MiXCR, keeping a single row per CDR3 protein. In the table there are 130,000 or so distinct CDR3 sequences, about 94% of which are singletons. The sequencing input was CD8+ T cells from PBMCs. These receptors originate from a human donor with Susac syndrome.

The V gene is TRBV29-1, the J gene TRBJ2-1; unclear D gene. Trimming shortened V by 7 bases and J by 4 bases, and 8 bases separated the two germline ends. Germline V gene sequence: CDR1 SQVTM, CDR2 ANQGSEA. The CDR3 consists of 11 residues. CDR3: CSAWGYNEQFF. In DNA form, the CDR3 reads TGCAGCGCGTGGGGTTACAATGAGCAGTTCTTC.

Written as DNA, the CDR3 is TGCAGCGTCCAGACAGAGAACACCGGGGAGCTGTTTTTT. It encodes CSVQTENTGELFF. V gene TRBV29-1 combines with J gene TRBJ2-2; D perhaps matches TRBD1 (5 bases). V was trimmed by 6 bases and J by 1 base, leaving 9 bases between them. CDR3 length: 13 amino acids. CDR1 SQVTM and CDR2 ANQGSEA come from the germline V gene.

This sequence joins TRBV7-9 and TRBJ2-3; D not certain. CDR1 and CDR2 (germline): SEHNR, FQNEAQ (reference sequence). Trimming pared 5 bases from V and 3 bases from J, leaving 6 bases between. The CDR3 runs 12 residues. In DNA form, the CDR3 reads TGTGCCAGCAGCGATGAGACAGATACGCAGTATTTT. This encodes CASSDETDTQYF.

The chain combines TRBV5-4 with TRBJ2-3; D gene unclear. The CDR3 length is 16 residues. Germline-derived CDR1 and CDR2 are SGHNT and YYREEE (reference sequence). V was cut by 0 bases and J by 2 bases, with 13 bases left in between. The CDR3 DNA sequence: TGTGCCAGCAGCTTGGAACTCGACACACCCACAGATACGCAGTATTTT. This encodes CASSLELDTPTDTQYF.

The chain links TRBV5-1 to TRBJ2-1; possibly TRBD1 or TRBD2 for D (6 bases each). V was clipped by 1 base and J by 3 bases, with 17 bases between them. Germline V gene lookup returns CDR1 SGHRS and CDR2 YFSETQ. The CDR3 extends over 17 amino acids. CDR3 bases: TGCGCCAGCAGCTTGTGGGGGGCCATCGTCGGCTACAATGAGCAGTTCTTC. This codes for CASSLWGAIVGYNEQFF. The variable domain in full, with the rest retrieved from reference TRBV5-1 and TRBJ2-1, is KAGVTQTPRYLIKTRGQQVTLSCSPISGHRSVSWYQQTPGQGLQFLFEYFSETQRNKGNFPGRFSGRQFSNSRSEMNVSTLELGDSALYLCASSLWGAIVGYNEQFFGPGTRLTVL.

The V and J genes are TRBV7-9 and TRBJ2-7; possible D gene TRBD2, 6 bases. The V gene lost 1 base and the J gene lost 2 bases, with 12 bases spanning the gap. This CDR3 has 15 amino acids. Germline-derived CDR1 and CDR2 are SEHNR and FQNEAQ (reference sequence). This CDR3 reads CASSLVAGGPYEQYF. The DNA of the CDR3 is TGTGCCAGCAGCTTAGTTGCCGGGGGTCCCTACGAGCAGTACTTC.

The chain recombines TRBV12-3 or TRBV12-4 with TRBJ1-1; 7 bases align to TRBD1. V dropped 7 bases and J dropped 6; count of bases not matched to a gene: 8. The CDR3 is 13 residues long. The CDR3 sequence: CASTTGAGAEAFF. In nucleotides, the CDR3 is TGTGCCAGCACCACAGGGGCGGGCGCTGAAGCTTTCTTT.

This sequence joins TRBV4-2 and TRBJ2-5; TRBD2 is a possible D gene (5 bases). This CDR3 region has 16 residues. Germline V lookup: CDR1 LGHNA, CDR2 YNFKEQ. Trimming shortened V by 0 bases and J by 5 bases, and 16 bases separated the two germline ends. CDR3 DNA: TGTGCCAGCAGCCAAGACCCTTGGGCCCCGGGGGAGACCCAGTACTTC. This sequence encodes CASSQDPWAPGETQYF.

Only a few counts were recorded for this clonotype. V gene TRBV6-5 combines with J gene TRBJ2-7, with D unclear. CDR1 and CDR2 from the germline V gene are MNHEY and SVGAGI. This CDR3 contains 13 residues. Trimming left V 0 bases short and J 3 bases short, with 6 bases between. Written as DNA, the CDR3 is TGTGCCAGCAGTTACTCCCAACTCTACGAGCAGTACTTC. Its translation is CASSYSQLYEQYF.

The chain uses TRBV6-1 and TRBJ1-2, with D perhaps matching TRBD1 (5 bases). CDR1 MNHNS and CDR2 SASEGT come from the germline V gene. The CDR3 consists of 15 residues. V lost 7 bases to trimming and J lost 0 bases, with 15 bases between them. CDR3 in amino acids: CASTQGTETNYGYTF. In DNA form, the CDR3 reads TGTGCCAGCACTCAAGGGACGGAGACTAACTATGGCTACACCTTC.

The CDR3: CASSLSQGARFNEQFF. The CDR3 nucleotides read TGTGCCAGCAGCTTATCACAGGGGGCGCGTTTCAATGAGCAGTTCTTC. The V call is TRBV7-9, the J call TRBJ2-1, with TRBD1 matching 9 bases. The CDR3 runs to 16 residues. Germline CDR1 is SEHNR and CDR2 is FQNEAQ (reference sequence). The trim removed 2 bases at V and 6 bases at J, leaving 8 bases unmatched.

This chain connects TRBV29-1 to TRBJ1-1; 8 positions match TRBD1. The CDR3 sequence is 14 residues long. Trimming took 7 bases from V and 2 from J; bases not matched to a gene: 9. In germline, CDR1 is SQVTM, CDR2 ANQGSEA. Here the CDR3 DNA reads TGCAGCGCAAGGGGGGACAGGCGAAACACTGAAGCTTTCTTT. Amino acids: CSARGDRRNTEAFF.

V and J are TRBV27 and TRBJ2-5; TRBD2 is a possible D gene (6 bases). Germline-derived CDR1 and CDR2 are MNHEY and SMNVEV (reference sequence). This CDR3 is 13 amino acids long. V lost 6 bases and J 7 bases, leaving 15 bases between the germline ends. The CDR3 bases are TGTGCCAGCAGGGATGGGACTTATCCGACCCAGTACTTC. The encoded protein is CASRDGTYPTQYF.

This clonotype has just a few counts. The gene calls are TRBV7-9 and TRBJ1-1, with no clear D. Germline assignment: CDR1 SEHNR and CDR2 FQNEAQ (reference sequence). This CDR3 spans 12 amino acids. V was cut by 6 bases and J by 1 base, with 6 bases left in between. The CDR3 DNA reads TGTGCCAGCAGAGAGGGGAACACTGAAGCTTTCTTT. Amino acid sequence: CASREGNTEAFF.

V usage is TRBV20-1 and J usage is TRBJ2-1; 8 bases fit TRBD2. The CDR3 length is 16 residues. The germline V gene has CDR1 DFQATT and CDR2 SNEGSKA (reference sequence). V dropped 5 bases and J dropped 3; count of bases not matched to a gene: 12. CDR3 bases: TGCAGTGCTGCCCCACCTCTAGCGGGCAACTACAATGAGCAGTTCTTC. Its protein is CSAAPPLAGNYNEQFF.

This rearrangement joins TRBV5-1 to TRBJ1-3; 7 bases map to TRBD1. CDR3 length: 16 residues. V lost 4 bases, J lost 1 base, and 8 bases stayed unmatched. The germline CDR1 and CDR2 sequences are SGHRS and YFSETQ. This CDR3 reads CASSPLQGRSGNTIYF. In DNA, the CDR3 is TGCGCCAGCAGCCCGCTACAGGGGCGATCTGGAAACACCATATATTTT.

The chain joins TRBV4-3 to TRBJ2-5; no clear D. Between the trimmed V and J ends, which lost 1 base and 5 bases, there was a span of 8 bases. The CDR3 is made up of 13 amino acids. Germline V lookup: CDR1 LGHNA, CDR2 YSLEER. The CDR3 DNA reads TGCGCCAGCAGCCAAGTCGGTTCGGAGACCCAGTACTTC. Amino acid sequence: CASSQVGSETQYF.

This chain links TRBV7-9 with TRBJ2-3, with D hard to call. The CDR3 length is 13 residues. With 3 bases removed from V and 3 bases from J, the gap between germline ends came to 7 bases. The germline V gene encodes CDR1 SEHNR and CDR2 FQNEAQ (reference sequence). In DNA, the CDR3 is TGTGCCAGCAGCTTCTCTGAAACAGATACGCAGTATTTT. Translating it yields CASSFSETDTQYF.

The chain joins TRBV5-1 to TRBJ2-7; D is perhaps TRBD1 (6 bases). Per the germline V gene, CDR1 is SGHRS and CDR2 is YFSETQ. The CDR3 loop spans 15 amino acids. The V gene lost 4 bases and the J gene lost 3 bases, with 17 bases spanning the gap. The DNA for the CDR3 is TGCGCCAGCAGCCCTGAACCCTCGGACAGCTACGAGCAGTACTTC. As protein: CASSPEPSDSYEQYF.

The chain links TRBV7-9 to TRBJ2-7; D is unresolved. The CDR3 extends over 12 amino acids. V lost 0 bases and J lost 6, with 6 bases in between. Germline V gene lookup returns CDR1 SEHNR and CDR2 FQNEAQ (reference sequence). CDR3 residues: CASSLANSEQYF. For the CDR3, the DNA is TGTGCCAGCAGCTTAGCTAATAGCGAGCAGTACTTC. Full variable domain (missing parts from reference TRBV7-9 and TRBJ2-7): DTGVSQNPRHKITKRGQNVTFRCDPISEHNRLYWYRQTLGQGPEFLTYFQNEAQLEKSRLLSDRFSAERPKGSFSTLEIQRTEQGDSAMYLCASSLANSEQYFGPGTRLTVT.

This clonotype has a single count. The chain uses TRBV12-3 or TRBV12-4 and TRBJ1-5; no clear D. The CDR3 is made up of 11 amino acids. Trimming left V 6 bases short and J 3 bases short, with 3 bases between. CDR3 protein: CASSNNQPQHF. The CDR3 region has the DNA TGTGCCAGCAGCAACAATCAGCCCCAGCATTTT.

This clonotype showed up just once. V gene TRBV15 combines with J gene TRBJ2-1, with a weak D call TRBD2 (5 bases). The CDR3 is 12 amino acids. Germline V CDR1 and CDR2: LNHNV, YYDKDF (reference sequence). V dropped 0 bases and J dropped 9 bases, with 6 bases sitting between them. The CDR3 reads CATSRDGVEQFF. DNA for the CDR3: TGTGCCACCAGCAGAGACGGGGTTGAGCAGTTCTTC.

This rearrangement joins TRBV5-1 to TRBJ1-2; 7 bases fit TRBD1. V was pared by 3 bases and J by 0 bases, with 2 bases of the junction left unmatched. The CDR3 runs to 14 residues. Germline values: CDR1 SGHRS, CDR2 YFSETQ. The CDR3 is CASSSGTANYGYTF. The CDR3 DNA is TGCGCCAGCAGCTCCGGGACAGCTAACTATGGCTACACCTTC. The full variable domain, with the rest looked up from reference TRBV5-1 and TRBJ1-2, is KAGVTQTPRYLIKTRGQQVTLSCSPISGHRSVSWYQQTPGQGLQFLFEYFSETQRNKGNFPGRFSGRQFSNSRSEMNVSTLELGDSALYLCASSSGTANYGYTFGSGTRLTVV.

The V and J genes are TRBV4-2 and TRBJ2-7; D is uncertain. The CDR3 is made up of 12 amino acids. The germline gives CDR1 LGHNA, CDR2 YNFKEQ. Trimming took off 2 bases at V and 6 bases at J, with 8 bases between the two ends. In DNA, the CDR3 is TGTGCCAGCAGCCAATCTACAGTCGAGCAGTACTTC. Its protein is CASSQSTVEQYF.

The chain carries TRBV27 and TRBJ2-1; 14 bases map to TRBD2. The germline CDR1 and CDR2 sequences are MNHEY and SMNVEV (reference sequence). V shed 3 bases, J shed 12 bases, and the junction held 1 base outside the gene matches. The CDR3 is made up of 13 amino acids. The DNA of the CDR3 is TGTGCCAGCAGTTTGGGACTAGCGGGGGTGCAGTTCTTC. It codes for CASSLGLAGVQFF.

V is TRBV4-2 and J is TRBJ2-7, with 7 bases fitting TRBD1. The CDR3 is made up of 15 amino acids. Germline V CDR1 and CDR2: LGHNA, YNFKEQ. Trimming took 2 bases from V and 2 from J; bases not matched to a gene: 6. The CDR3 nucleotides read TGTGCCAGCAGCCAACTGGACAGGCAACCCTACGAGCAGTACTTC. Protein sequence: CASSQLDRQPYEQYF.

V usage is TRBV3-1 and J usage is TRBJ2-1, with D possibly matching TRBD2 (5 bases). The CDR3 loop spans 15 amino acids. The V and J ends lost 0 bases and 10 bases respectively, with 16 bases between them. Germline V lookup: CDR1 LGHDT, CDR2 YNNKEL (reference sequence). CDR3 in DNA: TGTGCCAGCAGCCAAGATGTTGGCGGCAGAGGGGAGCAGTTCTTC. The encoded protein is CASSQDVGGRGEQFF.

The V gene is TRBV12-3 or TRBV12-4, the J gene TRBJ1-2, with D unresolved. V was shortened by 7 bases and J by 2 bases, with 8 bases between the two germline ends. The CDR3 runs 12 residues. CDR3 DNA sequence: TGTGCCAGCACCATCGGGAACTATGGCTACACCTTC. It codes for CASTIGNYGYTF.

The V call is TRBV29-1, the J call TRBJ2-7, with 7 bases aligning to TRBD1. The germline V gene has CDR1 SQVTM and CDR2 ANQGSEA. Trimming took 4 bases from V and 5 from J; bases not matched to a gene: 5. The CDR3 runs to 12 residues. The CDR3 protein is CSVGVGGDEQYF. The CDR3 DNA sequence: TGCAGCGTTGGAGTAGGGGGCGACGAGCAGTACTTC.

The chain couples TRBV9 to TRBJ2-7, with 8 bases that match TRBD2. The ends lost 0 bases at V and 2 bases at J; junction bases unmatched: 4. CDR3 length: 15 residues. The V gene's germline CDR1 is SGDLS and CDR2 YYNGEE. The CDR3 sequence: CASSVGRGVTYEQYF. In DNA form, the CDR3 reads TGTGCCAGCAGCGTAGGGCGGGGGGTCACCTACGAGCAGTACTTC.

This clonotype was observed once. V and J are TRBV29-1 and TRBJ1-1; D remains unclear. Germline CDR1 reads SQVTM; CDR2 reads ANQGSEA. The CDR3 consists of 10 residues. V lost 3 bases, J lost 9 bases, and 8 bases lay in between. The CDR3 spells CSVELAQAFF. DNA for the CDR3: TGCAGCGTTGAGTTGGCCCAAGCTTTCTTT.